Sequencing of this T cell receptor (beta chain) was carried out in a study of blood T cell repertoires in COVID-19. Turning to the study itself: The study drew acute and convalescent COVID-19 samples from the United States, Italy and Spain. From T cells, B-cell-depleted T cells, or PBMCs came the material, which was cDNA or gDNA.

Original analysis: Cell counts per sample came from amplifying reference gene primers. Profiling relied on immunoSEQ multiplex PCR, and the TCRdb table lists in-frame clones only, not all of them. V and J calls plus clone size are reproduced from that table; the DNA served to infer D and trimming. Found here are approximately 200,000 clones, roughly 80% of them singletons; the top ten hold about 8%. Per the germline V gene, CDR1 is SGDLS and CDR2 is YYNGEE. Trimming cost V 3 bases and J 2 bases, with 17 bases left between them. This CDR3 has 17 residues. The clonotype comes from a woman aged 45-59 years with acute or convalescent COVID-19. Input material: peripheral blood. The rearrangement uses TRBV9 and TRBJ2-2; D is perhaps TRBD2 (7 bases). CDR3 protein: CASSARRGGANTGELFF. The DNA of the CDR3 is TGTGCCAGCAGCGCTCGGAGAGGGGGGGCCAACACCGGGGAGCTGTTTTTT.